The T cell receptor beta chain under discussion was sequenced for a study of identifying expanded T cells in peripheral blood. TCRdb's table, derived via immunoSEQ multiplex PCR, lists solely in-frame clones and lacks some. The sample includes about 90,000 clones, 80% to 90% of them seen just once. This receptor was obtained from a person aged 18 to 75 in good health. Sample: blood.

Here the CDR3 DNA reads TGTGCCAGCAGTGACAGGCTAGCGGGGTGGGATGAGCAGTTCTTC. It encodes CASSDRLAGWDEQFF. This chain joins TRBV6-1 and TRBJ2-1; 9 bases map to TRBD2. The CDR3 runs to 15 residues. Germline trimming cut 3 bases from V and 8 bases from J; bases unmatched to any gene: 8. Germline CDR1 and CDR2: MNHNS and SASEGT.